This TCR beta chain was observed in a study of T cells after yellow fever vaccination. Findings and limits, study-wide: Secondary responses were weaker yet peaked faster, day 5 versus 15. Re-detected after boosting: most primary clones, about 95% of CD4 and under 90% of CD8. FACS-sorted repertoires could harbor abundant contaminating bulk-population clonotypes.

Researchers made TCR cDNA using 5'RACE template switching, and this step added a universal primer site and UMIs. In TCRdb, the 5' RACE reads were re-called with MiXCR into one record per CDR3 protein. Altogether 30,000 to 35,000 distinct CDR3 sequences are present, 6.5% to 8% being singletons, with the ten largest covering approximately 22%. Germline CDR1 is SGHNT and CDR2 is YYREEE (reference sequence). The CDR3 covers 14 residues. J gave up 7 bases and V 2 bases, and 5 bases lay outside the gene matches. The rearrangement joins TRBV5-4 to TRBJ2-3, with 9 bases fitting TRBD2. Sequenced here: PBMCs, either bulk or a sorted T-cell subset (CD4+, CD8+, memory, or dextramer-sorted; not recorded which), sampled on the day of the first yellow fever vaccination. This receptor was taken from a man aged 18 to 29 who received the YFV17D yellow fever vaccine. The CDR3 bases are TGTGCCAGCAGCTTCGCGGGGGGGCCAAATACGCAGTATTTT. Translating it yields CASSFAGGPNTQYF.